This section outlines one T cell receptor beta chain sequence together with its context. In the source study's methods: The assay estimated nucleated cells by amplifying reference gene primers. This table comes from immunoSEQ multiplex PCR, and its TCRdb copy is limited to in-frame clones, with some not included. The V and J calls and the clone size are those of that table, but D and trimming were determined from the DNA. The repertoire holds 300,000 or so clones, 65% to 85% seen once, with about 1.2% in the top ten. The data are from a study of blood T cell repertoires in COVID-19. As for the study in general: The United States, Italy and Spain provided the acute and convalescent COVID-19 samples. T cells, B-cell-depleted T cells, or PBMCs supplied cDNA or gDNA.

The V gene's germline CDR1 is MDHEN and CDR2 SYDVKM. This CDR3 is 15 amino acids long. After removal of 8 bases from V and 6 bases from J, the junction contained 11 bases not matched to a gene. The receptor was isolated from a woman aged 50 to 60 with acute or convalescent COVID-19. The chain is built from TRBV28 and TRBJ2-3, with 10 bases lining up with TRBD1. The sample consisted of peripheral blood. CDR3 in amino acids: CASGNRQGAPDTQYF. The DNA for the CDR3 is TGTGCCAGCGGCAACAGACAGGGGGCGCCGGATACGCAGTATTTT.